The clone carrying this T cell receptor beta chain was detected a few times. Its antigen is currently unknown. The TCRbeta library was prepared with unique molecular identifiers. TCRdb ran MiXCR on the PCR reads and lists one entry per CDR3 protein. The table lists about 980,000 distinct CDR3 sequences, about 30% of them singletons. This sample is drawn from a study of T-cell reconstitution after alpha-beta-depleted transplantation in children. General observations from the study: In patients about two months after transplant, alpha-beta T cells reportedly arose from several hundred expanded graft clones. Once a year had passed after transplant, T-cell counts and diversity came mostly from newly produced T cells.

Trimming stripped 4 bases from V and 0 bases from J, with 10 bases between. Germline loops: CDR1 MNHEY, CDR2 SVGEGT. This CDR3 contains 15 residues. V gene TRBV6-2 or TRBV6-3 combines with J gene TRBJ1-5, with D hard to call. This receptor was identified in a boy under three years old who had a stem cell transplant for SCID, so the T cells may come from the graft donor. The sequences come from PBMCs, mostly from graft donor cells, collected 360 days after TCRalphabeta/CD19-depleted stem cell transplant. CDR3 sequence (DNA): TGTGCCAGCAGTTCAGAGGAGTATAGCAATCAGCCCCAGCATTTT. This codes for CASSSEEYSNQPQHF.